The 32 T cell receptor beta chains below come from one sample, sequenced in a study of early T cells in non-severe SARS-CoV-2 infection. A single record per CDR3 protein comes from TCRdb applying MiXCR to the 5' RACE reads. The sample records more than 70,000 distinct CDR3 sequences, roughly 13% being singletons. The material sequenced was whole blood. The receptors here all came from an adult who was a healthcare worker with PCR-confirmed SARS-CoV-2 infection or an uninfected control (not recorded which).

This clonotype was seen at least ten times. The chain uses TRBV18 and TRBJ1-1; D not certain. Between the trimmed V and J ends, which lost 2 bases and 9 bases, there was a span of 7 bases. Germline V gene lookup returns CDR1 KGHSH and CDR2 LQKENI. CDR3 size: 11 residues. The chain's CDR3 is CASSPEEKAFF. In DNA, the CDR3 is TGTGCCAGCTCACCAGAAGAGAAAGCTTTCTTT.

The chain couples TRBV5-1 to TRBJ1-6; a weak D match, TRBD1 (6 bases). CDR3 length: 15 residues. Per germline, CDR1 SGHRS and CDR2 YFSETQ. V was trimmed by 3 bases and J by 5 bases, leaving 12 bases between them. The CDR3 sequence is CASSYIQGNNSPLHF. The CDR3 DNA sequence: TGCGCCAGCAGCTACATACAGGGTAATAATTCACCCCTCCACTTT.

This clonotype has a count of ten or more. This sequence joins TRBV5-1 and TRBJ1-2; D is unclear. CDR3 length: 15 amino acids. V was shortened by 0 bases and J by 1 base, with 10 bases between the two germline ends. The V gene's germline CDR1 is SGHRS and CDR2 YFSETQ. The chain's CDR3 is CASSLDGGINYGYTF. CDR3 nucleotides: TGCGCCAGCAGCTTGGATGGAGGTATTAACTATGGCTACACCTTC. Full variable domain (rest looked up from reference TRBV5-1 and TRBJ1-2): KAGVTQTPRYLIKTRGQQVTLSCSPISGHRSVSWYQQTPGQGLQFLFEYFSETQRNKGNFPGRFSGRQFSNSRSEMNVSTLELGDSALYLCASSLDGGINYGYTFGSGTRLTVV.

This clonotype was counted only a few times. The chain has TRBV6-5 and TRBJ2-2, with D hard to call. V was clipped by 4 bases and J by 8 bases, with 11 bases between them. Germline-derived CDR1 and CDR2 are MNHEY and SVGAGI. The CDR3 covers 13 residues. DNA of the CDR3: TGTGCCAGCAGTTCATTTCCGGTGGGGGAGCTGTTTTTT. It specifies CASSSFPVGELFF.

This clonotype has a count of ten or more. The chain employs TRBV19 and TRBJ2-1, with TRBD2 identical over 9 bases. Germline V gene sequence: CDR1 LNHDA, CDR2 SQIVND (reference sequence). V lost 4 bases, J lost 7 bases, and 8 bases stayed unmatched. This CDR3 contains 15 residues. The CDR3 spells CASSRAGGGSNEQFF. For the CDR3, the DNA is TGTGCCAGTAGTAGAGCGGGGGGCGGATCAAATGAGCAGTTCTTC.

In its sample, this clonotype was seen many times. The V call is TRBV9, the J call TRBJ2-1, with 8 bases aligning to TRBD2. This CDR3 comprises 17 residues. CDR1 and CDR2 from the germline V gene are SGDLS and YYNGEE. With V trimmed by 0 bases and J by 7 bases, 12 bases remained unmatched. CDR3: CASSVGNSGAFGNEQFF. The CDR3 bases are TGTGCCAGCAGCGTAGGAAATAGCGGGGCCTTCGGGAATGAGCAGTTCTTC.

The rearrangement links TRBV20-1 to TRBJ2-3, with a weak D call TRBD2 (5 bases). V was pared by 3 bases and J by 4 bases, with 11 bases between. Germline assignment: CDR1 DFQATT and CDR2 SNEGSKA (reference sequence). CDR3 length: 13 residues. CDR3: CSASLAVSDTQYF. The CDR3 bases are TGCAGTGCTAGTCTAGCAGTTTCAGATACGCAGTATTTT.

The chain uses TRBV3-1 and TRBJ1-1; D not certain. CDR1 is LGHDT, CDR2 YNNKEL, per germline (reference sequence). The ends were cut back, 3 bases at V and 7 bases at J, with 12 bases in the middle. This CDR3 is 13 amino acids long. The CDR3 here is CASSQFGPGEAFF. CDR3 nucleotides: TGTGCCAGCAGCCAGTTCGGGCCAGGTGAAGCTTTCTTT.

This rearrangement joins TRBV4-3 to TRBJ2-2, with 12 bases fitting TRBD1. The CDR3 is made up of 16 amino acids. The junction had 6 bases not matched to a gene; V was cut back by 4 bases and J by 6 bases. Germline V gene data show CDR1 as LGHNA and CDR2 as YSLEER. CDR3 nucleotides: TGCGCCAGCAGCCCTACCGGGACAGGGGGCTCCGGGGAGCTGTTTTTT. Its translation is CASSPTGTGGSGELFF.

This clonotype was counted at least ten times. The chain has TRBV20-1 and TRBJ2-3; TRBD2 aligns across 8 bases. After removal of 3 bases from V and 0 bases from J, the junction contained 5 bases not matched to a gene. CDR3 length equals 15 residues. Germline V CDR1 and CDR2: DFQATT, SNEGSKA (reference sequence). This chain's CDR3 is CSASAGGFSTDTQYF. CDR3 nucleotides: TGCAGTGCTAGCGCGGGGGGATTTAGCACAGATACGCAGTATTTT.

This chain uses TRBV29-1 with TRBJ2-1; D possibly matches TRBD1 or TRBD2 (5 bases each). The V and J ends lost 5 bases and 3 bases respectively, with 11 bases between them. The CDR3 has 13 residues. Germline CDR1 reads SQVTM; CDR2 reads ANQGSEA. CDR3 in amino acids: CSVLGVDYNEQFF. The CDR3 DNA is TGCAGCGTTCTGGGGGTTGACTACAATGAGCAGTTCTTC.

The sample holds a few counts of this clonotype. This chain links TRBV5-1 with TRBJ2-3, with D tentatively TRBD2 (6 bases). CDR1 is SGHRS, CDR2 YFSETQ, per germline. The CDR3 sequence is 15 residues long. The ends were cut back, 0 bases at V and 1 base at J, with 9 bases in the middle. DNA for the CDR3: TGCGCCAGCAGCTTGGTTCCTAGCGGCACAGATACGCAGTATTTT. Protein product: CASSLVPSGTDTQYF.

The chain combines TRBV7-9 with TRBJ1-1; a possible D gene is TRBD1 (5 bases). From germline, CDR1 is SEHNR and CDR2 FQNEAQ (reference sequence). The CDR3 is 16 residues long. The germline V and J ends were trimmed by 5 bases and 1 base, with 17 bases remaining between them. The CDR3 sequence: CASSPLYGGKNTEAFF. The CDR3 DNA reads as TGTGCCAGCAGCCCCCTTTACGGGGGGAAGAACACTGAAGCTTTCTTT.

The chain couples TRBV11-1 to TRBJ1-6, with TRBD1 matching over 7 bases. Per germline, CDR1 SGHAT and CDR2 FQDESV (reference sequence). After removal of 0 bases from V and 7 bases from J, the junction contained 3 bases not matched to a gene. The CDR3 runs 15 residues. For the CDR3, the DNA is TGTGCCAGCAGCTTAGCGACAGGGCGGAATTCACCCCTCCACTTT. Translating it yields CASSLATGRNSPLHF.

As to this clonotype: A much more abundant neighbour one base away suggests this may be a read error. V gene TRBV2 combines with J gene TRBJ1-1; D uncertain. The CDR3 is 15 amino acids. Germline loops: CDR1 SNHLY, CDR2 FYNNEI. The CDR3 region is CASTSLSSLGTDAFF. The CDR3 coding sequence is TGTGCCAGCACATCCTTGTCCAGCCTTGGCACTGATGCTTTCTTT.

Ten or more counts support this clonotype. This chain joins TRBV6-1 and TRBJ1-5, with D possibly being TRBD1 (5 bases). V lost 6 bases and J lost 0, with 12 bases in between. Germline V gene lookup returns CDR1 MNHNS and CDR2 SASEGT. This CDR3 has 15 amino acids. The CDR3 coding sequence is TGTGCCAGCAGGTCACAGGTATATAGCAATCAGCCCCAGCATTTT. Its protein product is CASRSQVYSNQPQHF.

This clonotype was seen only a few times. This chain uses TRBV10-3 with TRBJ1-2; TRBD1 is a possible D gene (5 bases). The V end was cut by 10 bases, the J end by 6 bases, with 18 bases between. Germline CDR1 ENHRY, CDR2 SYGVKD. CDR3 length equals 13 residues. The CDR3 nucleotides are TGTGCCAGCCACAGGTTGGTACAGGATGGCTACACCTTC. It is translated as CASHRLVQDGYTF.

In its sample, this clonotype was seen many times. The rearrangement joins TRBV6-4 to TRBJ2-2; D gene uncertain. With 6 bases removed from V and 1 base from J, the gap between germline ends came to 9 bases. This CDR3 is built from 14 residues. In germline, CDR1 is MRHNA, CDR2 SNTAGT. The CDR3 bases are TGTGCCAGCAGCAACTCCCAGAACACCGGGGAGCTGTTTTTT. Translated, it gives CASSNSQNTGELFF.

The rearrangement uses TRBV25-1 and TRBJ1-4; tentatively, D is TRBD1 (5 bases). Germline V CDR1 and CDR2: MGHDK, SYGVNS. The CDR3 has 15 amino acids. Deletions cut 0 bases from V and 3 bases from J, with 8 bases between. This CDR3 reads CASSEYGGANEKLFF. Written as DNA, the CDR3 is TGTGCCAGCAGTGAATATGGGGGAGCTAATGAAAAACTGTTTTTT. Drawing the rest from reference TRBV25-1 and TRBJ1-4, the complete variable domain is EADIYQTPRYLVIGTGKKITLECSQTMGHDKMYWYQQDPGMELHLIHYSYGVNSTEKGDLSSESTVSRIRTEHFPLTLESARPSHTSQYLCASSEYGGANEKLFFGSGTQLSVL.

V gene TRBV28 combines with J gene TRBJ2-6; D uncertain. CDR1 is MDHEN, CDR2 SYDVKM, per germline. Trimming cost V 6 bases and J 2 bases, with 5 bases left between them. The CDR3 loop spans 13 amino acids. CDR3 sequence reads: CASRVAGANVLTF. CDR3 coding DNA: TGTGCCAGCAGGGTTGCTGGGGCCAACGTCCTGACTTTC.

The rearrangement links TRBV6-5 to TRBJ2-7; the match to TRBD2 covers 10 bases. The CDR3 extends over 15 amino acids. Germline lookup yields CDR1 MNHEY and CDR2 SVGAGI. The V segment lost 0 bases and the J segment 5 bases; nucleotides outside the gene matches: 4. The CDR3 spells CASSYSSGGGNEQYF. The CDR3 DNA is TGTGCCAGCAGTTACTCGAGCGGGGGGGGAAACGAGCAGTACTTC.

This clonotype appeared a few times. V and J are TRBV4-3 and TRBJ2-1; D gene uncertain. There are 15 residues in the CDR3. Germline V gene data show CDR1 as LGHNA and CDR2 as YSLEER. V was clipped by 0 bases and J by 0 bases, with 6 bases between them. The CDR3 is CASSQESSSYNEQFF. DNA of the CDR3: TGCGCCAGCAGCCAAGAATCGAGCTCCTACAATGAGCAGTTCTTC.

The sample holds one count of this clonotype. V is TRBV14 and J is TRBJ2-3; D is ambiguous. The CDR3 consists of 13 residues. The ends were cut back, 3 bases at V and 11 bases at J, with 15 bases in the middle. Germline CDR1 and CDR2: SGHDN and FVKESK. The CDR3 bases are TGTGCCAGCAGCCACATAATCACGTTAGGGCAGTATTTT. Its protein product is CASSHIITLGQYF.

This chain links TRBV6-5 with TRBJ2-7, with TRBD2 matching 12 bases. The V gene end was trimmed by 6 bases and the J gene end by 5 bases; junction bases not matched to a gene: 11. Germline loops: CDR1 MNHEY, CDR2 SVGAGI. The CDR3 has 16 amino acids. CDR3 in amino acids: CASSKTTSGGIHEQYF. The DNA for the CDR3 is TGTGCCAGCAGCAAAACTACTAGCGGGGGGATCCACGAGCAGTACTTC.

The table lists this clonotype with many counts. The V gene is TRBV6-5, the J gene TRBJ2-7, with 7 bases lining up with TRBD2. Germline V gives CDR1 MNHEY, CDR2 SVGAGI. CDR3 length equals 15 residues. Unmatched junction bases numbered 10, after V lost 6 bases and J lost 2 bases. CDR3 DNA sequence: TGTGCCAGCAGGGCGGGGGTCCCCGGGACCTACGAGCAGTACTTC. As protein: CASRAGVPGTYEQYF.

This clonotype was counted at least ten times. The chain is built from TRBV7-9 and TRBJ2-3; 8 bases align to TRBD2. Per germline, CDR1 SEHNR and CDR2 FQNEAQ (reference sequence). The length of the CDR3 is 15 residues. Unmatched junction bases numbered 0, after V lost 0 bases and J lost 1 base. In DNA form, the CDR3 reads TGTGCCAGCAGCTTAGCGACTAGCGGCACAGATACGCAGTATTTT. Translating it yields CASSLATSGTDTQYF.

The V call is TRBV6-6, the J call TRBJ2-1, with D maybe TRBD1 (6 bases). The CDR3 has 14 amino acids. V lost 5 bases and J 4 bases, leaving 12 bases between the germline ends. Per the germline V gene, CDR1 is MNHNY and CDR2 is SVGAGI (reference sequence). CDR3 DNA: TGTGCCAGCAGTCCCGGACAGCCTTACAATGAGCAGTTCTTC. It translates to CASSPGQPYNEQFF.

This clonotype has only a few counts. CDR3 in amino acids: CASSYTGPTGELFF. The DNA for the CDR3 is TGTGCCAGCAGTTACACCGGTCCCACCGGGGAGCTGTTTTTT. The chain employs TRBV6-6 and TRBJ2-2; D uncertain. Per germline, CDR1 MNHNY and CDR2 SVGAGI (reference sequence). The V gene lost 2 bases and the J gene lost 4 bases, with 8 bases spanning the gap. There are 14 residues in the CDR3.

The J gene is TRBJ1-3, the V gene TRBV12-3 or TRBV12-4, with a possible D match to TRBD1 (6 bases). CDR3 length equals 18 residues. The germline V and J ends were trimmed by 3 bases and 1 base, with 19 bases remaining between them. The CDR3 region is CASSFLPYRDTSGNTIYF. The CDR3, as DNA: TGTGCCAGCAGTTTCCTGCCTTACAGGGATACATCTGGAAACACCATATATTTT.

This clonotype has just a few counts. This chain joins TRBV3-1 and TRBJ1-1; possibly TRBD1 for D (6 bases). Trimming stripped 2 bases from V and 3 bases from J, with 10 bases between. CDR1 and CDR2 from the germline V gene are LGHDT and YNNKEL (reference sequence). CDR3 size: 14 residues. In DNA, the CDR3 is TGTGCCAGCAGCCAATTCGCAGGGGACACTGAAGCTTTCTTT. Protein: CASSQFAGDTEAFF.

This clonotype occurred a few times. The chain uses TRBV18 and TRBJ2-1; possible D gene TRBD2, 6 bases. Trimming removed 2 bases at V and 7 bases at J, with 9 bases between. Per germline, CDR1 KGHSH and CDR2 LQKENI. CDR3 length equals 13 residues. This CDR3 reads CASSPSGVNEQFF. In DNA form, the CDR3 reads TGTGCCAGCTCACCATCGGGAGTTAATGAGCAGTTCTTC.

This clonotype was picked up many times. The V call is TRBV7-2, the J call TRBJ2-6, with D unresolved. Germline CDR1 and CDR2: SGHTA and FQGNSA. The V and J ends lost 2 bases and 0 bases respectively, with 11 bases between them. This CDR3 has 17 residues. DNA for the CDR3: TGTGCCAGCAGCTTAAACCCGGCCCACTCTGGGGCCAACGTCCTGACTTTC. This sequence encodes CASSLNPAHSGANVLTF.